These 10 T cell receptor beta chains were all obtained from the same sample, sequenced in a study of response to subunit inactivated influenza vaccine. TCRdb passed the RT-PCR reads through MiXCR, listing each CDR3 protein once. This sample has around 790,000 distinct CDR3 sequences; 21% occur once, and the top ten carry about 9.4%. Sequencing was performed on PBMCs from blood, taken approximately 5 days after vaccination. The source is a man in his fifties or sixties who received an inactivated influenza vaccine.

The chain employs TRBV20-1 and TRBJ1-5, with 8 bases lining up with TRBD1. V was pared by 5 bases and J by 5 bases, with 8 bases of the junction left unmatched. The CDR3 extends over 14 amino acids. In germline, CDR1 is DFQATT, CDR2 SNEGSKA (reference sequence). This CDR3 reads CSASDTGGYQPQHF. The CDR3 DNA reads TGCAGTGCTTCGGATACAGGGGGGTATCAGCCCCAGCATTTT.

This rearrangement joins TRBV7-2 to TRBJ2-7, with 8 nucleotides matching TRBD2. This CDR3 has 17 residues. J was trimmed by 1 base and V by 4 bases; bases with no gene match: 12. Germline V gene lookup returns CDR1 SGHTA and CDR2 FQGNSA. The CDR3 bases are TGTGCCAGCAGCTCACCTAACTGGACTAGCTGGTCCTACGAGCAGTACTTC. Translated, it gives CASSSPNWTSWSYEQYF. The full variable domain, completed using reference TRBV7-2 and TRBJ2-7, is GAGVSQSPSNKVTEKGKDVELRCDPISGHTALYWYRQSLGQGLEFLIYFQGNSAPDKSGLPSDRFSAERTGGSVSTLTIQRTQQEDSAVYLCASSSPNWTSWSYEQYFGPGTRLTVT.

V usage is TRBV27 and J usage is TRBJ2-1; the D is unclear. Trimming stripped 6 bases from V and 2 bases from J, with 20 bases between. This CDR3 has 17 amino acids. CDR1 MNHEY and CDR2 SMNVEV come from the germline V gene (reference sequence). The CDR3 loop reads CASRRDTILGAYNEQFF. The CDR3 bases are TGTGCCAGCAGAAGGGATACTATACTCGGAGCCTACAATGAGCAGTTCTTC.

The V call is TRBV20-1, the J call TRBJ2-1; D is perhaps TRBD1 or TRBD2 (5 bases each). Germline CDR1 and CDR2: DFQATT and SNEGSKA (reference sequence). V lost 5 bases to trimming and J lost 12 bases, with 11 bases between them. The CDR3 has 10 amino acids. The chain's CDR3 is CSAYRDLQFF. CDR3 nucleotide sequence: TGCAGTGCTTACCGGGACCTGCAGTTCTTC.

This chain's CDR3 is CASGRGRETQYF. The CDR3 DNA reads TGTGCCAGCGGTCGGGGGCGAGAGACCCAGTACTTC. This chain links TRBV6-2 or TRBV6-3 with TRBJ2-5; either TRBD1 or TRBD2 may supply D (6 bases each). Trimming took 8 bases from V and 4 from J, leaving 11 bases between them. Germline V gene sequence: CDR1 MNHEY, CDR2 SVGEGT. CDR3 length equals 12 residues.

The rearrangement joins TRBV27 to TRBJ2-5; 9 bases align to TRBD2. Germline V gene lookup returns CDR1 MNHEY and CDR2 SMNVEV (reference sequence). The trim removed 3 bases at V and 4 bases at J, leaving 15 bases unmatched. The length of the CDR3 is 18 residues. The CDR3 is CASSLLPPSAGGLETQYF. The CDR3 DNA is TGTGCCAGCAGTTTGCTCCCCCCTTCGGCGGGAGGGCTAGAGACCCAGTACTTC.

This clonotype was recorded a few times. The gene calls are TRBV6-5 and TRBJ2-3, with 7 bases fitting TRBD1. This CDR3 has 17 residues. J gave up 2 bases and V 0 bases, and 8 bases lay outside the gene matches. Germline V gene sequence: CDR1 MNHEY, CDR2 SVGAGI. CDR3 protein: CASSYSGRGTSTDTQYF. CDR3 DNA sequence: TGTGCCAGCAGTTACTCGGGCAGGGGGACCTCCACAGATACGCAGTATTTT.

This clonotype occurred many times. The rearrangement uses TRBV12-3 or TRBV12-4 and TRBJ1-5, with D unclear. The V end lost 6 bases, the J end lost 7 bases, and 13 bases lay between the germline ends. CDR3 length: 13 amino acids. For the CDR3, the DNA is TGTGCCAGCAGAGAGAACGTGGGCCAGCCCCAGCATTTT. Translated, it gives CASRENVGQPQHF.

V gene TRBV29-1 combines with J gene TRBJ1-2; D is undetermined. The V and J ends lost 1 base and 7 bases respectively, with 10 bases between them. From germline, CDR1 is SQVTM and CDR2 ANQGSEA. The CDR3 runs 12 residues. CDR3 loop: CSVEVPGSGYTF. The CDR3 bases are TGCAGCGTTGAAGTCCCCGGGTCTGGCTACACCTTC. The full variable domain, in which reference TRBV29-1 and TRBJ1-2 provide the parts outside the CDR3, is SAVISQKPSRDICQRGTSLTIQCQVDSQVTMMFWYRQQPGQSLTLIATANQGSEATYESGFVIDKFPISRPNLTFSTLTVSNMSPEDSSIYLCSVEVPGSGYTFGSGTRLTVV.

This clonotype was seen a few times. This chain's CDR3 is CASSPSGGAYETQYF. In DNA, the CDR3 is TGTGCCAGCAGTCCTAGCGGGGGGGCCTATGAGACCCAGTACTTC. The V and J genes are TRBV27 and TRBJ2-5, with TRBD2 matching 12 bases. J was trimmed by 5 bases and V by 5 bases; bases with no gene match: 6. The germline gives CDR1 MNHEY, CDR2 SMNVEV (reference sequence). CDR3 length equals 15 residues.